This T cell receptor (beta chain) was recorded in a study of CD8+ T cells in alopecia areata. Study-level information: Those treated were given oral tofacitinib at 5 to 10 mg twice daily. A 6-month off-drug phase came after tofacitinib, which had lasted 6 to 18 months.

In germline, CDR1 is SGHDN, CDR2 FVKESK. CDR3 size: 15 residues. With 5 bases clipped from V and 1 base from J, the junction kept 5 bases outside the gene matches. Whole-study findings and limits: Against the mouse data, patients shared TCRs less clearly, possibly for HLA reasons.

This clone turned up a few times. The antigen remains undetermined. PBMCs were stained for CD3, CD4 and CD8, and CD4+ and CD8+ T cells were sorted. cDNA reverse transcribed from extracted RNA served as the sequencing template. Profiling relied on immunoSEQ multiplex PCR, and the TCRdb table lists in-frame clones only, not all of them. The data show 100,000 to 150,000 clones, around two fifths seen once. Material: CD4+ T cells sorted from blood. The chain employs TRBV14 and TRBJ2-3, with 8 bases fitting TRBD2. This receptor was obtained from a human donor with alopecia areata. The CDR3 is CASSVSGRGTDTQYF. The CDR3 DNA reads TGTGCCAGCAGCGTCAGCGGGAGAGGCACAGATACGCAGTATTTT.